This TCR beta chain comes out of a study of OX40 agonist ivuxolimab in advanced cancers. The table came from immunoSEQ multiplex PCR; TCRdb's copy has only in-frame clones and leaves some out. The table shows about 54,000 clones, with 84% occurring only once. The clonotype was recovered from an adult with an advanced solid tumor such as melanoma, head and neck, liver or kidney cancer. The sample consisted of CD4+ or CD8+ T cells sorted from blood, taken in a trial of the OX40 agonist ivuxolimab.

CDR3 sequence reads: CASSLTGGNQPQHF. CDR3 DNA: TGTGCCAGCAGCTTGACAGGGGGCAATCAGCCCCAGCATTTT. The rearrangement joins TRBV7-9 to TRBJ1-5, with 8 bases fitting TRBD1. Germline lookup yields CDR1 SEHNR and CDR2 FQNEAQ (reference sequence). CDR3 size: 14 residues. V was pared by 3 bases and J by 2 bases, with 0 bases of the junction left unmatched. Combining the CDR3 with reference TRBV7-9 and TRBJ1-5 gives the whole variable domain DTGVSQNPRHKITKRGQNVTFRCDPISEHNRLYWYRQTLGQGPEFLTYFQNEAQLEKSRLLSDRFSAERPKGSFSTLEIQRTEQGDSAMYLCASSLTGGNQPQHFGDGTRLSIL.